Listed below are T cell receptor beta chains from one sample, sequenced in a study of blood T cell repertoires in COVID-19. Assay: immunoSEQ multiplex PCR; the TCRdb copy retains only in-frame clones and omits some. The table lists around 500,000 clones, approximately 90% of them singletons, with over 1.5% in the top ten. Sequencing input: PBMCs or T cells enriched from blood (not recorded which). Receptors were obtained from a middle-aged woman who had recovered from COVID-19. The CDR3 runs from the conserved cysteine through the conserved F or W. The D gene is left open where the match is weak. Rows give clone size only sometimes, using once, few, many, or a class for an expanded clone.

>-|once|TRBV19|TRBJ1-1
TGTGCCAGTAGTATTGCGGCCTTGGGAGTTATGAACACTGAAGCTTTCTTT
CASSIAALGVMNTEAFF
>TRBD1|once|TRBV27|TRBJ1-2
TGTGCCAGCAGGGGGGACAGGGGGTACTATGGCTACACCTTC
CASRGDRGYYGYTF
>-|-|TRBV11-3|TRBJ2-3
TGTGCCAGCAGCTTAGATCTCGGGATAGATACGCAGTATTTT
CASSLDLGIDTQYF
>-|-|TRBV6-2/TRBV6-3|TRBJ2-3
TGTGCCAGCAGCCCGGCGGGATTCACAGATACGCAGTATTTT
CASSPAGFTDTQYF
>TRBD1|-|TRBV29-1|TRBJ2-1
TGCAGCGTTGAAAGCGACAGGGGGACTGAGCAGTTCTTC
CSVESDRGTEQFF
>-|-|TRBV4-3|TRBJ1-4
TGCGCCAGCAGCCCAGACGGGGGGACGACTAATGAAAAACTGTTTTTT
CASSPDGGTTNEKLFF
>TRBD1|-|TRBV29-1|TRBJ1-2
TGCAGCGTTGAGAGGGACAGGGGGCAGAACTATGGCTACACCTTC
CSVERDRGQNYGYTF
>TRBD2|-|TRBV7-2|TRBJ2-2
TGTGCCAGCAGCTTGACGGGAGGGCCCTACACCGGGGAGCTGTTTTTT
CASSLTGGPYTGELFF
>-|-|TRBV6-2/TRBV6-3|TRBJ2-4
TGTGCCAGCAGTCCACTATCAACAGGGTCCAAAAACATTCAGTACTTC
CASSPLSTGSKNIQYF
>-|-|TRBV5-6|TRBJ2-3
TGTGCCAGCAGCTTGGAGTATGTGGCAGGGGTCACAGATACGCAGTATTTT
CASSLEYVAGVTDTQYF
>-|-|TRBV5-5|TRBJ1-5
TGTGCCAGCAGCTTGGGAGGGACAACTTATAGCAATCAGCCCCAGCATTTT
CASSLGGTTYSNQPQHF
>-|-|TRBV6-2/TRBV6-3|TRBJ2-6
TGTGCCAGCAGTTACGCGGGGGCAGGGGCCAACGTCCTGACTTTC
CASSYAGAGANVLTF
>-|-|TRBV4-1|TRBJ2-1
TGCGCCAGCAGCCAAGCAGCGAATGAGCAGTTCTTC
CASSQAANEQFF
>-|once|TRBV6-2/TRBV6-3|TRBJ1-1
TGTGCCAGCAGTTCGAGGGGGACTGAAGCTTTCTTT
CASSSRGTEAFF
>TRBD1|-|TRBV6-5|TRBJ2-3
TGTGCCAGCAGTAGCGACAGGGTCAACACAGATACGCAGTATTTT
CASSSDRVNTDTQYF
>TRBD2|once|TRBV29-1|TRBJ2-1
TGCAGCGTAACTAGCGGAGGGGGAGTGGTGCAGTTCTTC
CSVTSGGGVVQFF
>-|-|TRBV28|TRBJ2-7
TGTGCCAGCAGTTTAGGGCCTTCGTACGAGCAGTACTTC
CASSLGPSYEQYF
>-|-|TRBV7-6|TRBJ2-7
TGTGCCAGCAGCTTGATACCCCAGTTCGAGGCACTAGCCTACGAGCAGTACTTC
CASSLIPQFEALAYEQYF
>TRBD2|-|TRBV5-1|TRBJ2-7
TGCGCCAGCAGCTTGGCAAGCGGGGCTACCTACGAGCAGTACTTC
CASSLASGATYEQYF
>-|-|TRBV6-5|TRBJ1-5
TGTGCCAGCAGTTACTCGATTGAGGGGGATCAGCCCCAGCATTTT
CASSYSIEGDQPQHF
>TRBD2|-|TRBV28|TRBJ2-3
TGTGCCAGCAGGCTACTAGCGGGAGTTCCAGATACGCAGTATTTT
CASRLLAGVPDTQYF
>TRBD2|-|TRBV4-2|TRBJ2-3
TGTGCCAGCAGCCAAGGAAGGCTCAGTCCGAGACTAGCGGGATTGGGGCACACAGATACGCAGTATTTT
CASSQGRLSPRLAGLGHTDTQYF
>-|once|TRBV12-3/TRBV12-4|TRBJ1-5
TGTGCCAGCAGCTCACTCGGTCAGCCCCAGCATTTT
CASSSLGQPQHF
>-|-|TRBV10-3|TRBJ2-7
TGTGCCATCAGTGATACTTACGAGCAGTACTTC
CAISDTYEQYF
>-|-|TRBV5-1|TRBJ2-1
TGCGCCAGCAGCTTGCAGGGAAGGTACAATGAGCAGTTCTTC
CASSLQGRYNEQFF
>-|few|TRBV11-2|TRBJ2-6
TGTGCCAGCATCCTCTTACTGGGCCACGGCCCCTCTGGGGCCAACGTCCTGACTTTC
CASILLLGHGPSGANVLTF
>TRBD2|-|TRBV18|TRBJ2-3
TGTGCCAGCTCACCGCCGGGACTAGCGGGGATCACAGATACGCAGTATTTT
CASSPPGLAGITDTQYF
>-|few|TRBV7-7|TRBJ2-7
TGTGCTAGCAGCTCCAATAGCTACAGGTTGAGCTCCTACGAGCAGTACTTC
CASSSNSYRLSSYEQYF
>-|once|TRBV14|TRBJ1-2
TGTGCCAGCAGCCCCAGGACTGCGTATGGCTACACCTTC
CASSPRTAYGYTF